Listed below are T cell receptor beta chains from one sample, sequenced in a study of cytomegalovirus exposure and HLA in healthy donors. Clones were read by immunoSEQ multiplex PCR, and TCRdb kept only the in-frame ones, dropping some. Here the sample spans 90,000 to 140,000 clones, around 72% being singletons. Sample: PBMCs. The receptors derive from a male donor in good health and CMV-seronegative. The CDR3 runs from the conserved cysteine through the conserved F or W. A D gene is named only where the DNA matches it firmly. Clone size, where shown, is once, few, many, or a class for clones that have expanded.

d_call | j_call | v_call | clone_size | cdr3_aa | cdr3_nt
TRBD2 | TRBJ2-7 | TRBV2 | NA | CASSFSRLALFEQYF | TGTGCCAGCAGCTTTTCTAGACTAGCCCTCTTCGAGCAGTACTTC
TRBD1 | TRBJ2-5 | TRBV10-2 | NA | CASNDDRGPGETQYF | TGCGCCAGCAACGACGACAGGGGGCCGGGGGAGACCCAGTACTTC
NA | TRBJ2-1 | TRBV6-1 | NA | CASSVTTYNEQFF | TGTGCCAGCAGTGTGACTACCTACAATGAGCAGTTCTTC
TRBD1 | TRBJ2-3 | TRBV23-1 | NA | CASRTGTGRTDTQYF | TGCGCCAGCAGGACGGGGACAGGTAGAACAGATACGCAGTATTTT
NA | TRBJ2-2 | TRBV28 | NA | CATSSPSGELFF | TGTGCCACCTCGAGTCCGTCCGGGGAGCTGTTTTTT
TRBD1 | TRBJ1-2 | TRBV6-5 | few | CASSYGRGPNYGYTF | TGTGCCAGCAGTTACGGCAGGGGGCCTAACTATGGCTACACCTTC
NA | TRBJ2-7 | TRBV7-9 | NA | CASSLFGEQYF | TGTGCCAGCAGCTTATTCGGGGAGCAGTACTTC
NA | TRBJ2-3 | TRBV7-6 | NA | CASSARLGWEENTDTQYF | TGTGCCAGCAGCGCCCGTCTTGGGTGGGAGGAAAACACAGATACGCAGTATTTT
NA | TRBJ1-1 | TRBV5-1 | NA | CASSLDLPGSTEAFF | TGCGCCAGCAGCTTGGACCTACCGGGATCCACTGAAGCTTTCTTT
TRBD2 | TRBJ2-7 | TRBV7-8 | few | CASSPVLAVEQYF | TGTGCCAGCAGTCCCGTCCTAGCGGTCGAGCAGTACTTC
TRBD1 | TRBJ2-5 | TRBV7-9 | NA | CSSRRGQQETQYF | TGTTCCAGCCGCAGGGGACAGCAAGAGACCCAGTACTTC
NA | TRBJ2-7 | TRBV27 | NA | CASRPPGGYEQYF | TGTGCCAGCAGGCCCCCAGGGGGGTACGAGCAGTACTTC
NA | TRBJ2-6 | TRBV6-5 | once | CASSYAVSGANVLTF | TGTGCCAGCAGTTACGCGGTATCTGGGGCCAACGTCCTGACTTTC
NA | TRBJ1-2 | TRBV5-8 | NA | CASSHKTWEGYGYTF | TGTGCCAGCAGCCACAAAACCTGGGAGGGCTATGGCTACACCTTC
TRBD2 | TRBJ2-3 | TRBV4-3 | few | CASSQGPAGGPPDTQYF | TGCGCCAGCAGCCAAGGGCCAGCGGGAGGGCCCCCAGATACGCAGTATTTT
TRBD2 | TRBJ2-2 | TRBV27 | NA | CASSFVLAVNTGELFF | TGTGCCAGCAGTTTTGTTCTAGCGGTGAACACCGGGGAGCTGTTTTTT
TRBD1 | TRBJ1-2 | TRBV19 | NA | CASSKGQGDAYGYTF | TGTGCCAGTAGTAAGGGACAGGGGGATGCCTATGGCTACACCTTC
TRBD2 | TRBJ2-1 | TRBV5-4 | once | CASSLPAGGSDEQFF | TGTGCCAGCAGCTTGCCAGCGGGAGGATCGGATGAGCAGTTCTTC
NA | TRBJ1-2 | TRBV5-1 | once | CASRPGQTNYGYTF | TGCGCCAGCAGGCCCGGACAGACTAACTATGGCTACACCTTC
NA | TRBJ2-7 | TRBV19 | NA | CASSIDFSGRLYEQYF | TGTGCCAGTAGTATAGATTTTTCAGGGCGCCTCTACGAGCAGTACTTC
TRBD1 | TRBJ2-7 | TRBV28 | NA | CASRGQTYEQYF | TGTGCCAGCAGGGGACAGACCTACGAGCAGTACTTC
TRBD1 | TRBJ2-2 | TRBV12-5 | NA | CASGPGQGFRTGELFF | TGTGCTAGTGGTCCCGGACAGGGGTTCCGAACCGGGGAGCTGTTTTTT
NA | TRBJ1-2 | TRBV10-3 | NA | CAISEFQSLNYGYTF | TGTGCCATCAGTGAGTTCCAGTCCCTTAACTATGGCTACACCTTC
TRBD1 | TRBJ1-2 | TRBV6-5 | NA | CASSYSTPGQDPGYTF | TGTGCCAGCAGTTACTCGACCCCCGGACAGGACCCTGGCTACACCTTC
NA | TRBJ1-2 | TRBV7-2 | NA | CASSPMGAWTYGYTF | TGTGCCAGCAGCCCAATGGGGGCGTGGACCTATGGCTACACCTTC